This T cell receptor beta chain is from a study of T cells in localized non-small cell lung cancer (dated by TCRdb to 2018 to 2021). Turning to the overall study: Comparing tumors with uninvolved tumor-adjacent lungs, the study looked at the T cell repertoires of 220 or so patients with early-stage NSCLC. The cohort was made up of approximately 250 treatment-naive NSCLC patients whose localized lung tumors had been resected. NSCLC patients had a mean age of approximately 66 years, and fewer than 150 were male and some 98 female. On the study overall, not on this receptor specifically: Since the design was exploratory, TCR variables were selected using unadjusted p-values with no false-discovery rate correction. Of the top 100 tumor clones, a median of about 53 were detected in paired uninvolved adjacent lung; 28 were also among that lung's top 100. Uninvolved tumor-adjacent lung showed the highest T cell clonality, higher than tumor, which suggests more focused antigenic responses in the uninvolved tumor-adjacent lung. Higher blood T cell density associated with longer overall survival, while higher adjacent-lung clonality associated with shorter survival. Because multi-region sequencing of the tumors was not done, intratumor heterogeneity could not be ruled out.

V is cut back by 5 bases and J by 2 bases, with 12 bases in the junction unmatched. In the germline V gene (reference sequence), CDR1 corresponds to GTSNPN and CDR2 to SVGIG. There are 16 amino acids in the CDR3, from cysteine to phenylalanine inclusive. Only the CDR3 part of the read is kept: 48 bases, read in frame from the first base. TCR beta CDR3 regions were sequenced from DNA using the immunoSEQ Assay. The published analysis was carried out like this. To compute T cell density, TCR beta template counts were normalized to usable DNA, which was estimated by amplifying housekeeping genes. The preseqR package was used to estimate richness by extrapolating to 400,000 templates for PBMC samples and to 120,000 templates for tissue samples. Clonality was defined as one minus Pielou's evenness. Tissue-enriched TCRs were identified by differential abundance testing using productive amino-acid clonotypes, minimum total count 5 and alpha 0.1. Repertoire overlap between compartments was quantified with the Jaccard Index and Morisita Overlap Index. TCR beta CDR3s were clustered by GLIPH together with public tetramer-defined viral CDR3s, and at least three viral sequences plus V-gene enrichment were required for viral motifs. TCRdb stores this immuneACCESS table with in-frame sequences only. Part of the clones is absent; in the studies checked, under half of the shortfall reflects unresolved V genes, and no reason is known for the rest. V and J calls plus clone size are reproduced from that table; the DNA served to infer D and trimming. The sample yields tens of thousands of clones; roughly four fifths were counted once. Approximately 3% of the sample goes to the ten largest clones.

At diagnosis, tumor, uninvolved tumor-adjacent lung and peripheral blood were collected and then preserved as a mix of FFPE and fresh-frozen material. For TCR repertoire profiling, blood samples were analyzed as peripheral blood mononuclear cells. To note about this clone: Its antigen target is currently unknown. No base-level quality is on record; no much larger clone is a single base apart.

Here the chain combines TRBV30 and TRBJ1-5; TRBD1 fits 7 bases in the junction. Material: peripheral blood, obtained before any cancer treatment. The TCR originated in a man aged 40 to 70 with stage I lung adenocarcinoma. The CDR3 corresponds to CAWPDREVRRNQPQHF. The nucleotides read TGTGCCTGGCCCGACAGGGAAGTCCGCCGCAATCAGCCCCAGCATTTT.